This T cell receptor beta chain originates from a study of cytomegalovirus exposure and HLA in healthy donors. Overall study results and limits: A prior analysis recorded that most TCR beta V segments were productive about 90% or about 30% of the time. As confirmed in vitro, a few CMV-associated chains were specific for CMV antigens. Excluded were some V segments that proved indistinguishable, including TRBV6-2 and TRBV6-3.

With respect to this clone: The antigen remains undetermined.

Trimming stripped 1 base from V and 10 bases from J, with 15 bases between. The germline CDR1 and CDR2 sequences are SGHRS and YFSETQ. The CDR3 sequence is 15 residues long. It was with 60 Vbeta and 13 Jbeta primers that the PCR ran. Measured with immunoSEQ multiplex PCR; TCRdb has only the in-frame clones, and not every one. In all, the sample yields more than 95,000 clones. Input material: PBMCs. The TCR sequence derives from a man aged 30-40 years in good health and CMV-seronegative. The chain has TRBV5-1 and TRBJ1-6, with D tentatively TRBD1 (5 bases). CDR3 in amino acids: CASSLSGEERSPLHF. Here the CDR3 DNA reads TGCGCCAGCAGCTTGTCGGGGGAGGAGAGATCACCCCTCCACTTT.